This T cell receptor (beta chain) is from a study of T cell repertoires in ileal Crohn's disease. About the study: Median disease duration was roughly 7.9 years; around 35% smoked at surgery. Surgery for a complication: stricturing in about 61%, penetrating in roughly 39%. From the resection specimen's proximal margin, biopsies were taken as MI.

The time point: proximal margin of the surgical specimen (macroscopically non-inflamed). The method was immunoSEQ multiplex PCR; TCRdb's version includes in-frame clones alone and lacks a portion of them. The sample has around 7,500 clones, 72% seen once; the top ten hold 35% to 45%. This CDR3 region has 15 residues. Germline assignment: CDR1 SEHNR and CDR2 FQNEAQ (reference sequence). V trimming: 5 bases; J trimming: 4 bases; junction bases outside the gene matches: 6. As concerns this clone: Its specificity is not known.

The study, taken as a whole, reports: Sorted CD8 T cells held more high-frequency clones than CD4.

The rearrangement uses TRBV7-9 and TRBJ1-2; 11 bases are a match to TRBD1. The sequenced material came from ileal tissue. This receptor was identified in an adult with Crohn's disease. The CDR3 loop is CASSLTGTGGYGYTF. Here the CDR3 DNA reads TGTGCCAGCAGCCTTACCGGGACAGGGGGCTATGGCTACACCTTC.